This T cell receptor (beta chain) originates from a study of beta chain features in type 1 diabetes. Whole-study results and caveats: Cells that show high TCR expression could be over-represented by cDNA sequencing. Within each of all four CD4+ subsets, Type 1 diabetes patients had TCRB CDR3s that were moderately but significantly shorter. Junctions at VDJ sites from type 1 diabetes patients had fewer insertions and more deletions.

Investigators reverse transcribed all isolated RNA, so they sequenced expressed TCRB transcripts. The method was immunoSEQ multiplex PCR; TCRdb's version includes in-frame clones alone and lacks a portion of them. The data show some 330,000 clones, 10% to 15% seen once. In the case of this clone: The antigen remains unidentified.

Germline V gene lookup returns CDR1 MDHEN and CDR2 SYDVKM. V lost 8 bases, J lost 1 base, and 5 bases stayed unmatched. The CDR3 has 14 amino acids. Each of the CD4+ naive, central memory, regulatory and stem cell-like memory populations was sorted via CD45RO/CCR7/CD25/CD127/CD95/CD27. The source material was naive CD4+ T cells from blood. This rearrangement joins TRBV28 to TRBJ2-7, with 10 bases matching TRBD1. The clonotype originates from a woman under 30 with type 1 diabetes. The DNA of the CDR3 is TGTGCCAGCGCGGGACAGGGGCCATCCTACGAGCAGTACTTC. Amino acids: CASAGQGPSYEQYF. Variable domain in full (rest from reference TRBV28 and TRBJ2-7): DVKVTQSSRYLVKRTGEKVFLECVQDMDHENMFWYRQDPGLGLRLIYFSYDVKMKEKGDIPEGYSVSREKKERFSLILESASTNQTSMYLCASAGQGPSYEQYFGPGTRLTVT.